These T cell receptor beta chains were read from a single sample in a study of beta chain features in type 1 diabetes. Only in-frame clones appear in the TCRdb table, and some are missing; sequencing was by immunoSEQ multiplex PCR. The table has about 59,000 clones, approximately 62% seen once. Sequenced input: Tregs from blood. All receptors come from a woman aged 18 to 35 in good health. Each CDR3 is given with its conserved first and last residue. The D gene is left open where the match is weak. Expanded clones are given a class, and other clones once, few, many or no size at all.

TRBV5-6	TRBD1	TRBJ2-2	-	TGTGCCAGCAGCTTAACAGGGGGCCGCGGGGAGCTGTTTTTT	CASSLTGGRGELFF
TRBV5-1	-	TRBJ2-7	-	TGCGCCAGCAGCTTGGTCAGGGGGGTAGACGAGCAGTACTTC	CASSLVRGVDEQYF
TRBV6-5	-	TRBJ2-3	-	TGTGCCAGCAGTTCTAGGATAGATACGCAGTATTTT	CASSSRIDTQYF
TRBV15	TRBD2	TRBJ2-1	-	TGTGCCGCCGGAGGAGCGGGGTTGTATGGTGAGCAGTTCTTC	CAAGGAGLYGEQFF
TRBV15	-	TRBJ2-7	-	TGTGCCACCAGCAGACTACAGGGAGTGGCCTACGAGCAGTACTTC	CATSRLQGVAYEQYF
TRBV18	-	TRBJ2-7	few	TGTGCCAGCTCACCTCGACAGGGAGGCGAGCAGTACTTC	CASSPRQGGEQYF
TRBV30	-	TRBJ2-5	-	TGTGCCTGGAGTGTATCGGGGAGGGAGACCCAGTACTTC	CAWSVSGRETQYF
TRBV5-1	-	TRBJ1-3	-	TGCGCCAGCAGCTGGGGGCAGGGTACTCCTACTGGAAACACCATATATTTT	CASSWGQGTPTGNTIYF
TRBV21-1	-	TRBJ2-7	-	TGTGCCAGCCCACCTTGTCCGTGGGAGCAGGACGACGAGCAGTACTTC	CASPPCPWEQDDEQYF
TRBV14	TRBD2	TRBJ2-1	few	TGTGCCAGCAGCTCAGTAGCGGGAGTTTACAATGAGCAGTTCTTC	CASSSVAGVYNEQFF
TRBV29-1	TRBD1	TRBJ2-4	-	TGCAGCGTTTACGGGACAGGGGGCTTTTGGGACATTCAGTACTTC	CSVYGTGGFWDIQYF
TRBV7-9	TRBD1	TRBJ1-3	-	TGTGCCAGCAGCCTCACAGGGGGCGGAAACACCATATATTTT	CASSLTGGGNTIYF
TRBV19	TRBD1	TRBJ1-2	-	TGTGCCATCTCGGACAGGGGCGATAACTATGGCTACACCTTC	CAISDRGDNYGYTF
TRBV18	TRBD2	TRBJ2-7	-	TGTGCCAGCTCACCGGGACTAGCGGGGAACGAGCAGTACTTC	CASSPGLAGNEQYF
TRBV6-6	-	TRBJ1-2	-	TGTGCCAGCAGCTTACAGGGAGTTAAGGGCTACACCTTC	CASSLQGVKGYTF
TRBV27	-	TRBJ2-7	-	TGTGCCACCCGAGAACAGGTTGGGGCCTACGAGCAGTACTTC	CATREQVGAYEQYF
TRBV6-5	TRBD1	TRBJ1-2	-	TGTGCCAGCAGTTACCGCCTAGGGGGCGGAAACTATGGCTACACCTTC	CASSYRLGGGNYGYTF
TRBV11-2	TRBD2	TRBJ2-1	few	TGTGCCAGCAGCTTAGCAGGGACTAGCGGAAACAATGAGCAGTTCTTC	CASSLAGTSGNNEQFF
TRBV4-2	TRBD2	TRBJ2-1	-	TGTGCCAGCAGCCAAGAAGCCCCGACTAGCGGGAGGGTCGGTGAGCAGTTCTTC	CASSQEAPTSGRVGEQFF
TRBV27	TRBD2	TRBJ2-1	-	TGTGCCAGCACCTGGACTAGCCTCCACAATGAGCAGTTCTTC	CASTWTSLHNEQFF
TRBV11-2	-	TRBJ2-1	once	TGTGCCAGCAGCTTAGGGGGCCAGGGGTTGGATGAGCAGTTCTTC	CASSLGGQGLDEQFF
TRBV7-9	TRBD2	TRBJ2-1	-	TGTGCCAGCAGCCCAACTAGCGGGGGCTCCTACAATGAGCAGTTCTTC	CASSPTSGGSYNEQFF
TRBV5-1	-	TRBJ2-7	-	TGCGCCAGCAGCTCCGAGAACGAGCAGTACTTC	CASSSENEQYF
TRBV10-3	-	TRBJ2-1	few	TGTGCCATCACCGCAGACAATGAGCAGTTCTTC	CAITADNEQFF
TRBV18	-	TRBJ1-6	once	TGTGCCAGCTCACCACAGGAGAACACTAATTCACCCCTCCACTTT	CASSPQENTNSPLHF